A single sample is the source of the 18 T cell receptor beta chains below, sequenced in a study of monozygotic twins with cystic fibrosis. Assay used: immunoSEQ multiplex PCR; TCRdb lists only in-frame clones, some missing. Here the sample spans 4,000 to 5,500 clones, approximately 96% being singletons. The sample consisted of blood. The source of these receptors is a boy younger than 10 with cystic fibrosis.

The gene calls are TRBV20-1 and TRBJ2-1; D ambiguous. This CDR3 is 11 amino acids long. Germline CDR1 reads DFQATT; CDR2 reads SNEGSKA (reference sequence). V lost 5 bases and J lost 8, with 10 bases in between. CDR3 sequence (DNA): TGCAGTGCTGGGTTTGTGGATGAGCAGTTCTTC. Translated: CSAGFVDEQFF.

The rearrangement uses TRBV6-5 and TRBJ1-6; 9 nucleotides line up with TRBD1. The trim removed 6 bases at V and 10 bases at J, leaving 10 bases unmatched. CDR1 and CDR2 (germline): MNHEY, SVGAGI. This CDR3 contains 15 residues. CDR3 protein: CASSPTGTGNSPLHF. The CDR3 DNA follows: TGTGCCAGCAGCCCTACCGGGACAGGGAACTCACCCCTCCACTTT.

The rearrangement joins TRBV5-6 to TRBJ1-4; no definite D call. V was shortened by 4 bases and J by 8 bases, with 9 bases between the two germline ends. Germline CDR1 and CDR2: SGHDT and YYEEEE. The CDR3 loop spans 12 amino acids. CDR3 amino acids: CASSILKEKLFF. DNA of the CDR3: TGTGCCAGCAGCATATTGAAAGAAAAACTGTTTTTT.

The rearrangement uses TRBV23-1 and TRBJ2-7, with 7 bases that match TRBD2. TRBV23-1 is filed as an ORF, its function uncertain. The CDR3 is made up of 15 amino acids. V lost 2 bases, J lost 0 bases, and 4 bases stayed unmatched. CDR3 nucleotide sequence: TGCGCCAGCAGTCAACCGGGCGGGAGCTCCTACGAGCAGTACTTC. Its protein is CASSQPGGSSYEQYF.

The chain uses TRBV7-9 and TRBJ2-5; D is perhaps TRBD1 (5 bases). The CDR3 runs to 15 residues. V lost 2 bases, J lost 8 bases, and 18 bases lay in between. Germline CDR1 SEHNR, CDR2 FQNEAQ (reference sequence). The CDR3 reads CASSLLFRQSETQYF. The CDR3 coding sequence is TGTGCCAGCAGCTTACTTTTCCGACAGTCGGAAACCCAGTACTTC. Full variable domain (rest looked up from reference TRBV7-9 and TRBJ2-5): DTGVSQNPRHKITKRGQNVTFRCDPISEHNRLYWYRQTLGQGPEFLTYFQNEAQLEKSRLLSDRFSAERPKGSFSTLEIQRTEQGDSAMYLCASSLLFRQSETQYFGPGTRLLVL.

The chain employs TRBV6-1 and TRBJ2-5; maybe TRBD1 (6 bases). The germline V gene has CDR1 MNHNS and CDR2 SASEGT. With 3 bases removed from V and 9 bases from J, the gap between germline ends came to 17 bases. The CDR3 spans 14 residues. CDR3 region: CASSEGAVPMAQYF. The CDR3, as DNA: TGTGCCAGCAGTGAGGGGGCAGTCCCCATGGCCCAGTACTTC.

This CDR3 is CASSLAAVYEQYV. The CDR3 bases are TGTGCCAGCAGCTTAGCGGCAGTATACGAGCAGTACGTC. This chain joins TRBV11-1 and TRBJ2-7; D gene unclear. The CDR3 is made up of 13 amino acids. Trimming took off 0 bases at V and 4 bases at J, with 7 bases between the two ends. Germline loops: CDR1 SGHAT, CDR2 FQDESV (reference sequence).

The chain couples TRBV5-1 to TRBJ2-1, with 8 bases matching TRBD2. Looked up from germline, CDR1 is SGHRS and CDR2 is YFSETQ. Unmatched junction bases numbered 5, after V lost 1 base and J lost 2 bases. The CDR3 consists of 16 residues. The CDR3 is CASSLYGGAPYNEQFF. The CDR3 bases are TGCGCCAGCAGCTTGTACGGGGGGGCCCCCTACAATGAGCAGTTCTTC.

The V call is TRBV13, the J call TRBJ2-7; no clear D gene. This CDR3 comprises 15 residues. V dropped 5 bases and J dropped 0 bases, with 14 bases sitting between them. Germline CDR1 and CDR2: PRHDT and FYEKMQ (reference sequence). CDR3 coding DNA: TGTGCCAGCAGCCAGGCGGCAGGCAGCTCCTACGAGCAGTACGTC. The encoded protein is CASSQAAGSSYEQYV.

This clone has a handful of counts. The J gene is TRBJ2-2, the V gene TRBV7-6; D may be TRBD2 (5 bases). V gave up 8 bases and J gave up 6 bases, with 16 bases separating them. The CDR3 totals 14 residues. Germline V lookup: CDR1 SGHVS, CDR2 FNYEAQ. The CDR3 loop is CASSAQDGAGELFF. The DNA of the CDR3 is TGTGCCAGCTCGGCCCAGGACGGGGCCGGGGAGCTGTTTTTT.

The chain employs TRBV4-1 and TRBJ2-7; D gene ambiguous. Germline V lookup: CDR1 MGHRA, CDR2 YSYEKL. The CDR3 loop spans 15 amino acids. Trimming left V 1 base short and J 3 bases short, with 13 bases between. CDR3 region: CASSQAPSGNYEQYV. The DNA for the CDR3 is TGCGCCAGCAGCCAAGCGCCCTCAGGAAACTACGAGCAGTACGTC.

The V call is TRBV30, the J call TRBJ1-4; D unresolved. Trimming pared 8 bases from V and 7 bases from J, leaving 11 bases between. CDR1 and CDR2 (germline): GTSNPN, SVGIG (reference sequence). This CDR3 has 11 amino acids. The CDR3 nucleotides read TGTGCCGGGGATCGGGGTGAAAAACTGTTTTTT. Its translation: CAGDRGEKLFF.

The rearrangement joins TRBV5-6 to TRBJ1-2; D call uncertain. Trimming removed 4 bases from V and 8 bases from J, with 9 bases in between. The germline V gene encodes CDR1 SGHDT and CDR2 YYEEEE. CDR3 length equals 11 residues. The CDR3 nucleotides read TGTGCCAGCAGCACTTCTGGGGGCTACACCTTC. Translated: CASSTSGGYTF.

V is TRBV27 and J is TRBJ1-5; 7 bases match TRBD1. The germline CDR1 and CDR2 sequences are MNHEY and SMNVEV (reference sequence). This CDR3 contains 14 residues. J lost 5 bases, V lost 5 bases, and 6 bases had no gene match. DNA for the CDR3: TGTGCCAGCAGTCTCCGGGACAGCCATCAGCCCCAGCATTTT. It specifies CASSLRDSHQPQHF.

This chain joins TRBV10-1 and TRBJ2-3, with 7 positions matching TRBD1. The CDR3 totals 15 residues. J lost 3 bases, V lost 5 bases, and 8 bases had no gene match. The V gene's germline CDR1 is WNHNN and CDR2 SYGVQD (reference sequence). CDR3 DNA: TGCGCCAGCAGTTCCGGACAGGAGAAGACAGATACGCAGTATTTT. This translates into CASSSGQEKTDTQYF.

In its sample, this clone was seen a few times. The V gene is TRBV10-1, the J gene TRBJ1-1; TRBD1 matches 9 bases. The CDR3 consists of 15 residues. CDR1 WNHNN and CDR2 SYGVQD come from the germline V gene (reference sequence). The junction had 5 bases not matched to a gene; V was cut back by 5 bases and J by 1 base. The CDR3 loop is CASSKTGGGNTEAFF. In DNA, the CDR3 is TGCGCCAGCAGTAAGACAGGGGGAGGGAACACTGAAGCTTTCTTT.

This clone appeared a single time. The gene calls are TRBV4-1 and TRBJ1-4; no clear D. The CDR3 length is 15 residues. The V end was cut by 1 base, the J end by 2 bases, with 8 bases between. CDR1 is MGHRA and CDR2 is YSYEKL in the germline V gene. CDR3 residues: CASSQVLSTNEKLFF. The CDR3 DNA follows: TGCGCCAGCAGCCAAGTCCTTTCGACTAATGAAAAACTGTTTTTT.

This chain connects TRBV7-9 to TRBJ1-3; D is unresolved. CDR1 is SEHNR, CDR2 FQNEAQ, per germline (reference sequence). The CDR3 spans 13 residues. V shed 1 base and J shed 7 bases, with 8 bases lying between them. The DNA of the CDR3 is TGTGCCAGCAGCTTAGGTTATCGTAACACCATATATTTT. It encodes CASSLGYRNTIYF.